This TCR beta chain originates from a study of CD8 T cells in ankylosing spondylitis. General study points: Blood from ankylosing spondylitis patients appeared to carry a characteristic roughly 8-variant TCR beta motif. Disease-linked clones proved CD8+ and comparatively uncommon in peripheral blood.

This clonotype was seen only a few times. The antigen is not known. The germline V gene has CDR1 MNHEY and CDR2 SVGEGT. V was trimmed by 5 bases and J by 1 base, leaving 14 bases between them. This CDR3 is built from 15 residues. Preparation of TCR beta libraries was done by quantitative 5'-RACE with molecular barcodes. TCRdb reprocessed the 5' RACE reads with MiXCR, giving one entry per CDR3 protein. This sample has under 150,000 distinct CDR3 sequences, with 7% to 10% found just once. The sequenced sample was synovial fluid, either unsorted or a sorted T cell fraction (not recorded which). This chain joins TRBV6-2 or TRBV6-3 and TRBJ2-5; tentative D call: TRBD2 (7 bases). The TCR originated in a male donor with ankylosing spondylitis. CDR3: CASSVRGGLQETQYF. DNA for the CDR3: TGTGCCAGCAGTGTTCGCGGGGGCCTCCAAGAGACCCAGTACTTC.